The clone carrying this TCR beta chain has only one observation. Its antigen is unidentified. The sample belongs to a study of OX40 agonist ivuxolimab in advanced cancers. Study information: Having had anti-PD-1, anti-PD-L1 or anti-CTLA-4 therapy before was allowed, and approximately 40% had some. Study findings and constraints: Also showing low normalized T-cell clonal expansion were some of the nonresponders. Expanded peripheral T cells had an undetermined antigen specificity. Partial responders dosed at 0.1-3.0 mg/kg displayed clonal expansion ranking among the lowest.

Germline-derived CDR1 and CDR2 are LGHNA and YNFKEQ. The V end was cut by 0 bases, the J end by 12 bases, with 9 bases between. This CDR3 contains 12 residues. Here immunoSEQ multiplex PCR was the method, and the copy in TCRdb shows in-frame clones only, minus some. The data show 55,000 to 80,000 clones, 70% to 90% seen once. Sequenced material: CD4+ or CD8+ T cells sorted from blood, taken in a trial of the OX40 agonist ivuxolimab. The chain recombines TRBV4-2 with TRBJ2-1, with D tentatively TRBD1 (7 bases). The sequence derives from an adult with an advanced solid tumor such as melanoma, head and neck, liver or kidney cancer. As DNA, the CDR3 is TGTGCCAGCAGCCAAGATCAGGGGGGGCAGTTCTTC. Translating it yields CASSQDQGGQFF.